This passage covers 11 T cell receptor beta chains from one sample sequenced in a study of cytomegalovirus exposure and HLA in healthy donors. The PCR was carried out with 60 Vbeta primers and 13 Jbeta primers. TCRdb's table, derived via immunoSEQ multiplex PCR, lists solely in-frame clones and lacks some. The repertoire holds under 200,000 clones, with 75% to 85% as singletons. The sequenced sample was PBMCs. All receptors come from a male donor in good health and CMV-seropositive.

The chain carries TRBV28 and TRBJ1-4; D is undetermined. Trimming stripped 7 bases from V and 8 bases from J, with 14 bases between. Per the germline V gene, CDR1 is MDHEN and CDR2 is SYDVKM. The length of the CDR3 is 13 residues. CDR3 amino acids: CASTKLRKEKLFF. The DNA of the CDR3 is TGTGCCAGCACCAAACTCAGGAAAGAAAAACTGTTTTTT.

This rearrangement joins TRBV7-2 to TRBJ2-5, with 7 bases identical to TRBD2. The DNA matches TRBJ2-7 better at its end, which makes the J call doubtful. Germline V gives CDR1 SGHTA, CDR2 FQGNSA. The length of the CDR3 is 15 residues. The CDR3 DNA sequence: TGTGCCAGCAGCTTAGGGGGAGGGAACTCCTACGAGCAGTACTTC. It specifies CASSLGGGNSYEQYF.

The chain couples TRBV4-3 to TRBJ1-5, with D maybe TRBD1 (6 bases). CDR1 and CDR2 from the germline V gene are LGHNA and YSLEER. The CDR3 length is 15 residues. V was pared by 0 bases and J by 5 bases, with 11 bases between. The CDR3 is CASSQDRGEDQPQHF. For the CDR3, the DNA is TGCGCCAGCAGCCAAGACAGGGGCGAAGATCAGCCCCAGCATTTT.

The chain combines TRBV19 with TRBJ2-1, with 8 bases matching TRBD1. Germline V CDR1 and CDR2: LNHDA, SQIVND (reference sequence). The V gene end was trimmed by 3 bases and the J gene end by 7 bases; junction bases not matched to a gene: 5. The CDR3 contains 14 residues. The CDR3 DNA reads TGTGCCAGTAGTATGGGGACAGGCCTAAATGAGCAGTTCTTC. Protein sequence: CASSMGTGLNEQFF.

The CDR3 coding sequence is TGTGCCAGCACTTCGGGACAGGGAATGCAAGAGCAGTACTTC. Translation gives CASTSGQGMQEQYF. The V call is TRBV27, the J call TRBJ2-7; 9 bases are shared with TRBD1. Germline trimming cut 7 bases from V and 7 bases from J; bases unmatched to any gene: 11. The germline V gene has CDR1 MNHEY and CDR2 SMNVEV (reference sequence). This CDR3 contains 14 residues.

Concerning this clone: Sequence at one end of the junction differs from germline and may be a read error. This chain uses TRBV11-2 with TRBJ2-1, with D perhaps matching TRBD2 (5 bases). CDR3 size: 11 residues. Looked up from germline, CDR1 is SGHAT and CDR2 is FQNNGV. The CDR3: CASSLANEQFF. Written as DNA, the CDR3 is TGTGCCAGCAGTTTAGCGAATGAGCAGTTCTTC.

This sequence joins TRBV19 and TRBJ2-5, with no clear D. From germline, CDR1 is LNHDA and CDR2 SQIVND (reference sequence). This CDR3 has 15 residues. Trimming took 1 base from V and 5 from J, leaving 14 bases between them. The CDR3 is CASSIGNSMAETQYF. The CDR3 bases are TGTGCCAGTAGTATAGGGAATAGCATGGCGGAGACCCAGTACTTC.

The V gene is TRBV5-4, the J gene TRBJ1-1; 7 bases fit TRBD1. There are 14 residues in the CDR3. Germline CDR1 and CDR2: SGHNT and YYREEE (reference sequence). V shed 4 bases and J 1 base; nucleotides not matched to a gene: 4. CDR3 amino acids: CASSRRDRNTEAFF. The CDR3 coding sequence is TGTGCCAGCAGCCGCCGGGACAGGAACACTGAAGCTTTCTTT.

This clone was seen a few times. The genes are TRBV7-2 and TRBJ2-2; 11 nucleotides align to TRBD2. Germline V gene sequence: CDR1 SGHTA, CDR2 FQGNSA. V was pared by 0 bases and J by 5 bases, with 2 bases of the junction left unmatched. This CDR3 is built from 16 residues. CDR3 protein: CASSLAGTSGTGELFF. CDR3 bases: TGTGCCAGCAGCTTAGCAGGGACTAGCGGAACCGGGGAGCTGTTTTTT.

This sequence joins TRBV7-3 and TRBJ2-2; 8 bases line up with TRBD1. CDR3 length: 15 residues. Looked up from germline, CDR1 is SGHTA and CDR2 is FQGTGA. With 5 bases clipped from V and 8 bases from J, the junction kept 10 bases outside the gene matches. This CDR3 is CASSPNLQGGGELFF. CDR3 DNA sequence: TGTGCCAGCAGCCCTAATCTACAGGGGGGAGGGGAGCTGTTTTTT.

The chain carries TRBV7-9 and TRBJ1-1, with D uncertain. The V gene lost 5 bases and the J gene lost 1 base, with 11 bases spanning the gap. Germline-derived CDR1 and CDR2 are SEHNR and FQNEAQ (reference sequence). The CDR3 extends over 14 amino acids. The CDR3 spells CASSPREGNTEAFF. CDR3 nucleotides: TGTGCCAGCAGCCCCCGGGAAGGGAACACTGAAGCTTTCTTT.